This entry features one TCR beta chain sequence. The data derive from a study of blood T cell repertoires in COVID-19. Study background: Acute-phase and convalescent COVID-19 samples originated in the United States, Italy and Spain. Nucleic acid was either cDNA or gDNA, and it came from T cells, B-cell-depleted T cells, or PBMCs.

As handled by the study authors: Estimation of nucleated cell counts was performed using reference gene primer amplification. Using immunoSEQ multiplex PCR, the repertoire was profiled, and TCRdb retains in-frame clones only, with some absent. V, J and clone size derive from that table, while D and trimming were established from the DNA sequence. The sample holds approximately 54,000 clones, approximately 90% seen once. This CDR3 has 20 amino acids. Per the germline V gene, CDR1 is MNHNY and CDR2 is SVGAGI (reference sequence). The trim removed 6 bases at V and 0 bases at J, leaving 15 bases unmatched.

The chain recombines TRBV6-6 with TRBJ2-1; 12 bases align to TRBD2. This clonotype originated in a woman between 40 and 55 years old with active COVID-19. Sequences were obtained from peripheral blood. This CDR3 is CASSPGLGTSGSGSYNEQFF. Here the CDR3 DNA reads TGTGCCAGCAGCCCCGGGTTGGGGACTAGCGGGTCAGGCTCCTACAATGAGCAGTTCTTC.